A selection of T cell receptor beta chains follows, all from one sample in a study of T-cell memory formation after mild COVID-19. TCRdb fed the 5' RACE reads into MiXCR, producing one record per CDR3 protein. Among approximately 250,000 distinct CDR3 sequences listed, roughly a sixth were seen once. The specimen sequenced was PBMCs or a T cell subset sorted from them (not recorded which). The receptors stem from a man between 18 and 29 years old who had mild COVID-19 (a few samples of this study predate the infection). Cell type and time point are not known. CDR3s include the opening cysteine and the closing phenylalanine or tryptophan. D genes are given only for firm matches. Expanded clones get a size class; other rows say once, few or many, or leave the size out.

TRBV12-3/TRBV12-4	TRBJ2-1	.	.	CASSLARGIGQFF	TGTGCCAGCAGTTTAGCAAGGGGCATCGGGCAGTTCTTC
TRBV5-1	TRBJ2-5	few	.	CASSSIQGGETQYF	TGCGCCAGCAGCTCGATACAGGGAGGGGAGACCCAGTACTTC
TRBV11-2	TRBJ2-2	few	.	CASTLLGWVGPPNTGELFF	TGTGCCAGCACCCTCTTGGGGTGGGTAGGGCCACCGAACACCGGGGAGCTGTTTTTT
TRBV7-9	TRBJ2-1	few	.	CASSPVGGYNEQFF	TGTGCCAGCTCGCCTGTGGGTGGCTACAATGAGCAGTTCTTC
TRBV12-3/TRBV12-4	TRBJ2-2	many	.	CASRTGFPNTGELFF	TGTGCCAGCAGGACCGGGTTCCCGAACACCGGGGAGCTGTTTTTT
TRBV6-5	TRBJ1-1	.	.	CASSSQGIEAFF	TGTGCCAGCAGTTCCCAGGGCATTGAAGCTTTCTTT
TRBV29-1	TRBJ1-1	few	.	CSSRAGWGMNTEAFF	TGCAGCTCCCGGGCGGGTTGGGGGATGAACACTGAAGCTTTCTTT
TRBV4-1	TRBJ2-7	few	.	CASSHDSFEQYF	TGCGCCAGCAGCCATGACAGCTTCGAGCAGTACTTC
TRBV20-1	TRBJ2-7	.	TRBD1	CSASTGTGHSDEQYF	TGCAGTGCTAGTACCGGGACAGGGCATAGCGACGAGCAGTACTTC
TRBV7-3	TRBJ2-2	few	.	CASSLTGLTGELFF	TGTGCCAGCAGCTTAACAGGGCTCACCGGGGAGCTGTTTTTT
TRBV9	TRBJ2-7	few	TRBD1	CASSRQGASTYEQYF	TGTGCCAGCAGCCGACAGGGGGCTTCTACCTACGAGCAGTACTTC
TRBV6-6	TRBJ2-5	.	TRBD1	CASSYVRGQETQYF	TGTGCCAGCAGTTACGTCAGGGGGCAAGAGACCCAGTACTTC
TRBV11-2	TRBJ1-1	.	TRBD1	CASSPLGTGDGTEAFF	TGTGCCAGCAGCCCCTTGGGGACAGGGGACGGGACTGAAGCTTTCTTT
TRBV29-1	TRBJ2-1	.	TRBD1	CSVNRGDEQFF	TGCAGCGTCAACAGGGGCGATGAGCAGTTCTTC
TRBV6-2/TRBV6-3	TRBJ2-2	few	.	CASSRHRSSGVAGELFF	TGTGCCAGCAGTAGACACCGTTCATCCGGGGTCGCCGGGGAGCTGTTTTTT
TRBV6-5	TRBJ2-3	few	.	CASSKTGTGISDTQYF	TGTGCCAGCAGCAAAACTGGGACGGGGATATCAGATACGCAGTATTTT
TRBV10-3	TRBJ2-5	.	.	CAIARQEETQYF	TGTGCCATCGCGAGACAGGAAGAGACCCAGTACTTC
TRBV18	TRBJ2-7	few	.	CATSPTTGRDYEQYF	TGTGCCACCTCCCCGACTACCGGGCGGGACTACGAGCAGTACTTC
TRBV4-3	TRBJ1-1	once	.	CASSQDGRSNTEAFF	TGCGCCAGCAGCCAAGACGGCCGTTCGAACACTGAAGCTTTCTTT
TRBV6-5	TRBJ2-5	.	.	CASSYSISEETQYF	TGTGCCAGCAGTTACTCGATATCAGAAGAGACCCAGTACTTC
TRBV20-1	TRBJ2-7	many	.	CSAALSRGSYEQYF	TGCAGTGCTGCCCTGAGTCGGGGGAGCTACGAGCAGTACTTC
TRBV20-1	TRBJ1-4	.	.	CSAREQGAATNEKLFF	TGCAGTGCTAGAGAACAGGGAGCTGCAACTAATGAAAAACTGTTTTTT
TRBV5-1	TRBJ1-2	few	TRBD1	CASSRDRGWGYTF	TGCGCCAGCAGCCGGGACAGGGGATGGGGCTACACCTTC
TRBV12-3/TRBV12-4	TRBJ2-1	.	TRBD1	CASSPDRDAYNEQFF	TGTGCCAGCAGTCCGGACAGGGACGCTTACAATGAGCAGTTCTTC
TRBV27	TRBJ2-3	.	TRBD2	CASTKLLAGGDTDTQYF	TGTGCCAGCACCAAACTCTTAGCGGGGGGCGACACAGATACGCAGTATTTT
TRBV4-1	TRBJ1-2	few	.	CASSPDGGSGYGYTF	TGCGCCAGCAGCCCGGATGGAGGGTCGGGCTATGGCTACACCTTC
TRBV20-1	TRBJ2-5	few	.	CSARSPSSRSGTQYF	TGCAGTGCTAGATCTCCTAGCTCTCGATCTGGGACCCAGTACTTC
TRBV6-2/TRBV6-3	TRBJ2-7	few	.	CASSYSRSMGGDEQYF	TGTGCCAGCAGTTACTCCCGGTCAATGGGGGGCGACGAGCAGTACTTC
TRBV7-3	TRBJ1-1	few	.	CASSSGQPATEAFF	TGTGCCAGCAGCTCCGGACAGCCCGCCACTGAAGCTTTCTTT
TRBV5-1	TRBJ1-6	few	TRBD1	CASSNEGAWNSPLHF	TGCGCCAGCAGCAATGAGGGGGCCTGGAATTCACCCCTCCACTTT
TRBV20-1	TRBJ1-1	few	.	CSQIWGTEAFF	TGCAGCCAAATTTGGGGGACTGAAGCTTTCTTT
TRBV19	TRBJ2-7	.	.	CASSFGDGYEQYF	TGTGCCAGTAGTTTCGGGGACGGCTACGAGCAGTACTTC
TRBV12-3/TRBV12-4	TRBJ2-7	few	.	CASSSDGDSYEQYF	TGTGCCAGCAGTTCGGACGGAGACTCCTACGAGCAGTACTTC
TRBV27	TRBJ2-3	.	.	CASSLGLPLDTQYF	TGTGCCAGCAGCCTGGGGCTCCCCCTGGATACGCAGTATTTT
TRBV5-1	TRBJ2-3	many	TRBD2	CASSQTSGEDTQYF	TGCGCCAGCAGCCAGACTAGCGGGGAAGATACGCAGTATTTT
TRBV12-3/TRBV12-4	TRBJ2-5	.	.	CASSFLGETQYF	TGTGCCAGCAGTTTCTTGGGGGAGACCCAGTACTTC
TRBV7-2	TRBJ1-5	.	.	CASTRRGMAGNQPQHF	TGTGCCAGCACCCGCCGGGGGATGGCAGGCAATCAGCCCCAGCATTTT
TRBV19	TRBJ2-7	.	TRBD1	CASSGTGWDEQYF	TGTGCCAGCTCCGGGACAGGGTGGGACGAGCAGTACTTC
TRBV6-2/TRBV6-3	TRBJ1-4	.	.	CASRRPTQGEKLFF	TGTGCCAGCAGACGTCCCACACAGGGTGAAAAACTGTTTTTT
TRBV6-5	TRBJ2-7	many	.	CASSLNYPYEQYF	TGTGCCAGCAGTTTAAACTATCCCTACGAGCAGTACTTC
TRBV18	TRBJ2-5	few	.	CASSPLAREETQYF	TGTGCCAGCTCACCTCTGGCACGCGAGGAGACCCAGTACTTC
TRBV19	TRBJ2-7	.	.	CASSLAGQPDYEQYF	TGTGCCAGTAGTTTGGCTGGGCAGCCCGACTACGAGCAGTACTTC
TRBV7-2	TRBJ1-5	.	TRBD1	CASSFSQGGNQPQHF	TGTGCCAGCAGCTTCAGCCAGGGGGGCAATCAGCCCCAGCATTTT
TRBV5-1	TRBJ1-1	few	TRBD1	CASSPKADRDSAFF	TGCGCCAGCAGCCCCAAGGCGGACAGGGACTCAGCTTTCTTT
TRBV5-1	TRBJ2-1	once	TRBD1	CASSLRQGAFEQFF	TGCGCCAGCAGCTTGAGGCAGGGGGCATTTGAGCAGTTCTTC
TRBV10-2	TRBJ2-1	.	TRBD1	CASSTGRSNEQFF	TGCGCCAGTTCGACAGGGCGATCGAATGAGCAGTTCTTC
TRBV28	TRBJ1-5	.	.	CASSFVGSQPQHF	TGTGCCAGCAGTTTTGTCGGGTCCCAGCCCCAGCATTTT
TRBV27	TRBJ2-7	.	.	CASSFKPRSYEQYF	TGTGCCAGCAGTTTTAAGCCGCGATCCTACGAGCAGTACTTC
TRBV4-3	TRBJ2-5	.	TRBD1	CASSQGDRFQETQYF	TGCGCCAGCAGCCAGGGGGACAGGTTTCAAGAGACCCAGTACTTC
TRBV4-3	TRBJ2-7	few	.	CASSQVSQGAYEQYF	TGCGCCAGCAGCCAAGTGTCCCAGGGAGCCTACGAGCAGTACTTC
TRBV10-3	TRBJ2-2	.	.	CAISELMAGGELFF	TGTGCCATCAGTGAATTAATGGCTGGCGGGGAGCTGTTTTTT
TRBV12-5	TRBJ2-4	few	TRBD2	CASGSGNPGGNIQYF	TGTGCTAGTGGGAGTGGAAATCCGGGGGGGAACATTCAGTACTTC
TRBV4-1	TRBJ2-3	many	.	CASSQESVPNTDTQYF	TGCGCCAGCAGCCAAGAATCGGTCCCAAACACAGATACGCAGTATTTT